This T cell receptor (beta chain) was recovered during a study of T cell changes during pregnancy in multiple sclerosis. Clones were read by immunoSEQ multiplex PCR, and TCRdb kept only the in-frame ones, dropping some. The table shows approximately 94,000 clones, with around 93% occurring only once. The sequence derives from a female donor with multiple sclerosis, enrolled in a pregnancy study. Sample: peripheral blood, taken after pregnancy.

CDR3 loop: CASSFNPAGHNEQFF. CDR3 in DNA: TGTGCCAGCAGCTTTAACCCAGCGGGACACAATGAGCAGTTCTTC. This sequence joins TRBV7-3 and TRBJ2-1, with 7 nucleotides matching TRBD2. The CDR3 is 15 residues long. J lost 5 bases, V lost 3 bases, and 7 bases had no gene match. In germline, CDR1 is SGHTA, CDR2 FQGTGA.